What follows are 14 T cell receptor beta chains derived from one specimen sequenced in a study of identical twins. TCRdb ran MiXCR on the 5' RACE reads and lists one entry per CDR3 protein. The repertoire includes approximately 500,000 distinct CDR3 sequences, about 16% of them detected once, and about 0.4% sits in the top ten. These same data were also listed under a study on yellow fever vaccine responses in identical twins.

Sequenced sample: CD4+ T cells sorted from blood. Receptors were obtained from a young woman in good health.

The V gene is TRBV10-1, the J gene TRBJ1-6; D gene unclear. The V and J ends lost 3 bases and 3 bases respectively, with 3 bases between them. The CDR3 length is 13 residues. CDR1 WNHNN and CDR2 SYGVQD come from the germline V gene (reference sequence). CDR3 sequence reads: CASSEDYNSPLHF. CDR3 nucleotides: TGCGCCAGCAGTGAAGACTATAATTCACCCCTCCACTTT.

On this clonotype itself: A much larger clone lies one base from this, so it may be a read error. The chain links TRBV5-5 to TRBJ2-2, with D perhaps matching TRBD2 (5 bases). Germline CDR1 SGHKS, CDR2 YYEKEE (reference sequence). The CDR3 consists of 12 residues. CDR3 coding DNA: TGTGCCAGCACGGGGAACACCGTGGAGCTGTTTTTT. This codes for CASTGNTVELFF.

This clonotype was seen at least ten times. The chain joins TRBV5-1 to TRBJ1-2; maybe TRBD1 (5 bases). V was pared by 0 bases and J by 2 bases, with 14 bases between. The V gene's germline CDR1 is SGHRS and CDR2 YFSETQ. The CDR3 length is 16 residues. CDR3 sequence: CASSLEARWGNYGYTF. The CDR3 DNA reads TGCGCCAGCAGCTTGGAAGCCCGATGGGGCAACTATGGCTACACCTTC.

There are a few counts of this clonotype. The chain is built from TRBV6-1 and TRBJ2-7, with no clear D. The germline V gene has CDR1 MNHNS and CDR2 SASEGT. The V gene lost 1 base and the J gene lost 4 bases, with 11 bases spanning the gap. The CDR3 runs 14 residues. CDR3: CASSEDVRSYEQYF. DNA for the CDR3: TGTGCCAGCAGTGAAGACGTCAGGAGTTACGAGCAGTACTTC.

The chain employs TRBV7-2 and TRBJ2-3; 8 bases line up with TRBD2. J lost 2 bases, V lost 0 bases, and 7 bases had no gene match. This CDR3 comprises 17 residues. The germline CDR1 and CDR2 sequences are SGHTA and FQGNSA. As DNA, the CDR3 is TGTGCCAGCAGCTTAGCAACCAGCGGGAGACCCACAGATACGCAGTATTTT. Translation gives CASSLATSGRPTDTQYF.

This chain joins TRBV20-1 and TRBJ2-3; 9 positions agree with TRBD2. The CDR3 length is 16 residues. Germline V gives CDR1 DFQATT, CDR2 SNEGSKA (reference sequence). The V segment lost 6 bases and the J segment 0 bases; nucleotides outside the gene matches: 10. Here the CDR3 reads CSALGSGGGSTDTQYF. The CDR3 DNA is TGCAGTGCGCTAGGTAGCGGGGGTGGGAGCACAGATACGCAGTATTTT.

This clonotype was detected ten times or more. The chain recombines TRBV29-1 with TRBJ2-7, with 12 bases fitting TRBD2. The germline CDR1 and CDR2 sequences are SQVTM and ANQGSEA. J was trimmed by 5 bases and V by 0 bases; bases with no gene match: 8. The CDR3 is 16 residues long. CDR3: CSVEDRTSGNPNEQYF. The CDR3 DNA reads TGCAGCGTTGAAGATCGGACTAGCGGGAATCCCAACGAGCAGTACTTC.

This clonotype was recorded at least ten times. The chain links TRBV24-1 to TRBJ2-1; TRBD2 might be the D (6 bases). This CDR3 has 14 residues. Germline lookup yields CDR1 KGHDR and CDR2 SFDVKD. The V and J ends lost 7 bases and 0 bases respectively, with 9 bases between them. CDR3 loop: CATRGGNSYNEQFF. CDR3 coding DNA: TGTGCCACCAGAGGCGGGAACTCCTACAATGAGCAGTTCTTC.

This clonotype appeared a few times. The gene calls are TRBV2 and TRBJ1-1; unclear D gene. Trimming cost V 5 bases and J 6 bases, with 10 bases left between them. The length of the CDR3 is 12 residues. CDR1 is SNHLY, CDR2 FYNNEI, per germline. The CDR3 loop is CASSNLTPEAFF. The CDR3 region has the DNA TGTGCCAGCAGTAACCTCACACCTGAAGCTTTCTTT.

The V call is TRBV29-1, the J call TRBJ2-5, with a possible D match to TRBD2 (6 bases). The CDR3 totals 13 residues. Trimming pared 0 bases from V and 5 bases from J, leaving 10 bases between. CDR1 and CDR2 from the germline V gene are SQVTM and ANQGSEA. CDR3 nucleotides: TGCAGCGTTGAAGATTGGGGGAGGGAGACCCAGTACTTC. The encoded protein is CSVEDWGRETQYF.

This clonotype has a handful of counts. CDR3 nucleotides: TGCGCCAGCAGCTTGGACATTGTCGCGGCACCCCAAGAGACCCAGTACTTC. Translated: CASSLDIVAAPQETQYF. The chain is built from TRBV5-1 and TRBJ2-5; D is ambiguous. There are 17 residues in the CDR3. Trimming shortened V by 0 bases and J by 1 base, and 16 bases separated the two germline ends. Germline V CDR1 and CDR2: SGHRS, YFSETQ.

This clonotype turned up a few times. The chain links TRBV10-3 to TRBJ2-7; D may correspond to TRBD1 or TRBD2 (7 bases each). Germline V lookup: CDR1 ENHRY, CDR2 SYGVKD. The CDR3 runs 16 residues. The V end was cut by 0 bases, the J end by 1 base, with 13 bases between. DNA for the CDR3: TGTGCCATCAGTGAGTCCGCCAGGGGGGGGTCCTACGAGCAGTACTTC. The encoded protein is CAISESARGGSYEQYF.

This clonotype was recorded at least ten times. The chain joins TRBV5-1 to TRBJ2-7, with TRBD2 matching 14 bases. Germline CDR1 SGHRS, CDR2 YFSETQ. This CDR3 is 16 amino acids long. V gave up 3 bases and J gave up 0 bases; unmatched junction bases: 2. The CDR3 region is CASSSGTSGSSYEQYF. As DNA, the CDR3 is TGCGCCAGCAGCTCCGGGACTAGCGGGAGCTCCTACGAGCAGTACTTC.

This clonotype occurred a few times. This chain links TRBV18 with TRBJ1-4; TRBD1 aligns across 7 bases. The CDR3 sequence is 12 residues long. Germline CDR1 reads KGHSH; CDR2 reads LQKENI. The ends lost 0 bases at V and 13 bases at J; junction bases unmatched: 2. Written as DNA, the CDR3 is TGTGCCAGCTCACCACCGACAGGGACACTGTTTTTT. Amino acid sequence: CASSPPTGTLFF.